The text below deals with one TCR beta chain. Template amounts of roughly 280 ng DNA, 25,000 to 35,000 T cell genomes, were employed in unsorted PBMC replicate PCRs. Sequencing was performed with immunoSEQ multiplex PCR; in TCRdb, only in-frame clones are kept and a portion is missing. Of some 490,000 clones in the sample, roughly 80% were seen once. CDR3 size: 15 residues. Germline trimming cut 2 bases from V and 6 bases from J; bases unmatched to any gene: 6. Germline V gene data show CDR1 as SGHVS and CDR2 as FQNEAQ. The data originate from a study of shared clonotypes between healthy human individuals.

The sequencing sample was made of PBMCs. The V call is TRBV7-8, the J call TRBJ1-5; TRBD1 aligns across 8 bases. This TCR derives from a woman aged 40-49 years in good health. Some clones in this sample may be carry-over from other donors' samples. In DNA form, the CDR3 reads TGTGCCAGCAGCTTATGGACAGGGTCAGGTCAGCCCCAGCATTTT. Encoded protein: CASSLWTGSGQPQHF.